Presented here are 27 T cell receptor beta chains from one specimen sequenced in a study of spatial heterogeneity in lung cancer. Their antigens remain unidentified. Study results and limitations: Counts that tracked tumor mutation counts were those of expanded intratumoral alpha and beta TCRs.

TCRdb processed the 5' RACE reads anew with MiXCR; each CDR3 protein has one entry. Here the sample spans around 9,300 distinct CDR3 sequences, 6% to 6.5% being singletons. The time point here: sample taken at primary tumor resection. The material was lung tumor tissue, obtained at surgery. The receptors were sampled from a male donor with early-stage non-small cell lung cancer.

The chain uses TRBV7-9 and TRBJ2-2, with unresolved D. The germline V and J ends were trimmed by 2 bases and 4 bases, with 5 bases remaining between them. The V gene's germline CDR1 is SEHNR and CDR2 FQNEAQ (reference sequence). The CDR3 is 13 amino acids. The CDR3 bases are TGTGCCAGCAGCTTATGGGGCACCGGGGAGCTGTTTTTT. Its protein product is CASSLWGTGELFF.

In this sample, this clonotype turned up many times. The chain is built from TRBV7-2 and TRBJ2-1; D call uncertain. Trimming removed 1 base at V and 7 bases at J, with 8 bases between. This CDR3 has 13 amino acids. Germline lookup yields CDR1 SGHTA and CDR2 FQGNSA. The CDR3 nucleotides are TGTGCCAGCAGCTTAGTAAGTTGGAATGAGCAGTTCTTC. Translated, it gives CASSLVSWNEQFF.

This clonotype was seen only a few times. J is TRBJ2-2 and V is TRBV4-3, with TRBD1 identical over 8 bases. V trimming: 4 bases; J trimming: 1 base; junction bases outside the gene matches: 11. The germline gives CDR1 LGHNA, CDR2 YSLEER. The CDR3 is 18 residues long. DNA of the CDR3: TGCGCCAGCAGCCTTCTCAACTCCGGGACAGGGAACACCGGGGAGCTGTTTTTT. This encodes CASSLLNSGTGNTGELFF.

This clonotype was picked up many times. The rearrangement uses TRBV19 and TRBJ2-1, with D perhaps TRBD1 (6 bases). This CDR3 has 16 amino acids. CDR1 and CDR2 from the germline V gene are LNHDA and SQIVND (reference sequence). Trimming stripped 6 bases from V and 5 bases from J, with 20 bases between. The CDR3 loop reads CASSPNRRGNNNEQFF. The CDR3 nucleotides are TGTGCCAGTAGCCCTAACCGCAGGGGAAATAACAATGAGCAGTTCTTC.

This clonotype showed up just a few times. The chain links TRBV29-1 to TRBJ2-2, with 13 bases fitting TRBD2. The CDR3 consists of 16 residues. The germline gives CDR1 SQVTM, CDR2 ANQGSEA. V was clipped by 5 bases and J by 0 bases; unmatched bases: 3. CDR3 DNA: TGCAGCGTTCGACTAGCGGGGGGCCCGAACACCGGGGAGCTGTTTTTT. Amino acids: CSVRLAGGPNTGELFF.

Judged by abundance, this clonotype is medium-sized (0.01 to 0.1%). J is TRBJ1-2 and V is TRBV27; 7 bases fit TRBD1. V trimming: 6 bases; J trimming: 8 bases; junction bases outside the gene matches: 6. Germline V CDR1 and CDR2: MNHEY, SMNVEV (reference sequence). CDR3 size: 12 residues. The CDR3 loop is CASRATGLGYTF. CDR3 sequence (DNA): TGTGCCAGCAGGGCGACAGGGCTGGGCTACACCTTC.

This clonotype is judged medium-sized. This chain's CDR3 is CASSQRGSNEKLFF. The CDR3 DNA reads as TGTGCCAGCAGCCAGAGGGGGTCCAATGAAAAACTGTTTTTT. The chain is built from TRBV3-1 and TRBJ1-4, with D perhaps matching TRBD1 (6 bases). V was cut by 3 bases and J by 5 bases, with 10 bases left in between. Germline-derived CDR1 and CDR2 are LGHDT and YNNKEL (reference sequence). The length of the CDR3 is 14 residues.

This clonotype was detected only a few times. The chain joins TRBV28 to TRBJ2-5, with D perhaps matching TRBD2 (6 bases). V lost 4 bases to trimming and J lost 4 bases, with 16 bases between them. This CDR3 region has 15 residues. Germline CDR1 and CDR2: MDHEN and SYDVKM. The CDR3, as DNA: TGTGCCAGCAGTTCTCACCTAACCGGGGGAGAGACCCAGTACTTC. Translating gives CASSSHLTGGETQYF.

Ten or more counts support this clonotype. The chain recombines TRBV3-1 with TRBJ1-5; weak D call: TRBD1 (6 bases). The CDR3 is made up of 15 amino acids. CDR1 LGHDT and CDR2 YNNKEL come from the germline V gene (reference sequence). V shed 0 bases and J shed 4 bases, with 10 bases lying between them. The CDR3 here is CASSQDGGANQPQHF. CDR3 nucleotides: TGTGCCAGCAGCCAAGACGGGGGGGCTAATCAGCCCCAGCATTTT.

This clonotype was seen ten or more times. This chain connects TRBV28 to TRBJ1-6; D ambiguous. Trimming removed 3 bases at V and 5 bases at J, with 11 bases between. Germline V lookup: CDR1 MDHEN, CDR2 SYDVKM. CDR3 size: 15 residues. The CDR3: CASSFIRSDNSPLHF. CDR3 nucleotides: TGTGCCAGCAGTTTTATCAGGTCCGATAATTCACCCCTCCACTTT.

The DNA for the CDR3 is TGTGCCAGCATAGGCAGGGGTATCACAGATACGCAGTATTTT. It encodes CASIGRGITDTQYF. V is TRBV6-5 and J is TRBJ2-3; D perhaps matches TRBD1 (6 bases). Per germline, CDR1 MNHEY and CDR2 SVGAGI. This CDR3 comprises 14 residues. V was shortened by 7 bases and J by 2 bases, with 13 bases between the two germline ends.

This clonotype was recorded at least ten times. The chain combines TRBV24-1 with TRBJ2-5, with TRBD1 as a possible D gene (5 bases). Germline V lookup: CDR1 KGHDR, CDR2 SFDVKD. Trimming shortened V by 5 bases and J by 0 bases, and 12 bases separated the two germline ends. CDR3 length equals 15 residues. The CDR3 DNA follows: TGTGCCACCAGTGGAGGAAGGGGCGACCAAGAGACCCAGTACTTC. Translating gives CATSGGRGDQETQYF.

This clonotype was recorded at least ten times. This sequence joins TRBV20-1 and TRBJ2-2, with 10 nucleotides matching TRBD1. This CDR3 is built from 15 residues. Germline V gene data show CDR1 as DFQATT and CDR2 as SNEGSKA (reference sequence). V lost 3 bases, J lost 7 bases, and 8 bases stayed unmatched. For the CDR3, the DNA is TGCAGTGCTAGCCGGGACAGGGGTAGTATCGGGGAGCTGTTTTTT. Translating gives CSASRDRGSIGELFF.

The V gene is TRBV7-2, the J gene TRBJ2-7; 13 bases fit TRBD2. Germline CDR1 is SGHTA and CDR2 is FQGNSA. V trimming: 5 bases; J trimming: 4 bases; junction bases outside the gene matches: 8. This CDR3 contains 16 residues. DNA for the CDR3: TGTGCCAGCAGCCCAACTAGCGGGGGGGCCGCTTACGAGCAGTACTTC. It is translated as CASSPTSGGAAYEQYF.

This clonotype was counted ten times or more. V and J are TRBV7-2 and TRBJ1-5, with D tentatively TRBD1 (6 bases). Germline V gene sequence: CDR1 SGHTA, CDR2 FQGNSA. V lost 2 bases, J lost 6 bases, and 14 bases lay in between. The CDR3 has 15 amino acids. The CDR3 reads CASSLSGQGFQPQHF. In nucleotides, the CDR3 is TGTGCCAGCAGCTTAAGTGGTCAGGGGTTTCAGCCCCAGCATTTT.

At least ten counts were recorded for this clonotype. This chain joins TRBV7-2 and TRBJ1-2; 12 nucleotides line up with TRBD1. V lost 4 bases, J lost 7 bases, and 7 bases stayed unmatched. This CDR3 spans 15 amino acids. Germline CDR1 is SGHTA and CDR2 is FQGNSA. In DNA form, the CDR3 reads TGTGCCAGCAGCTCCAAGGGACAGGGGGCAAGTGGCTACACCTTC. Translated: CASSSKGQGASGYTF. Drawing the rest from reference TRBV7-2 and TRBJ1-2, the complete variable domain is GAGVSQSPSNKVTEKGKDVELRCDPISGHTALYWYRQSLGQGLEFLIYFQGNSAPDKSGLPSDRFSAERTGGSVSTLTIQRTQQEDSAVYLCASSSKGQGASGYTFGSGTRLTVV.

This clonotype was detected a few times. The gene calls are TRBV30 and TRBJ2-3, with D uncertain. The CDR3 contains 10 residues. Looked up from germline, CDR1 is GTSNPN and CDR2 is SVGIG (reference sequence). The V end lost 1 base, the J end lost 5 bases, and 1 base lay between the germline ends. CDR3 nucleotides: TGTGCCTGGAGTGAAGATACGCAGTATTTT. Translated: CAWSEDTQYF.

In its sample, this clonotype was seen a few times. The chain couples TRBV5-1 to TRBJ2-2; D unclear. Germline values: CDR1 SGHRS, CDR2 YFSETQ. Trimming removed 2 bases at V and 4 bases at J, with 12 bases between. The CDR3 loop spans 15 amino acids. The CDR3 coding sequence is TGCGCCAGCAGCTTCCTTACAGCGATCACCGGGGAGCTGTTTTTT. Protein: CASSFLTAITGELFF.

The chain is built from TRBV7-2 and TRBJ2-7; D is ambiguous. Trimming pared 5 bases from V and 5 bases from J, leaving 19 bases between. CDR3 size: 15 residues. Germline values: CDR1 SGHTA, CDR2 FQGNSA. This chain's CDR3 is CASSLVDGRRDEQYF. The CDR3 DNA reads TGTGCCAGCAGCCTAGTGGACGGCAGAAGGGACGAGCAGTACTTC.

This clonotype was recorded at least ten times. This sequence joins TRBV11-2 and TRBJ1-1, with unresolved D. The CDR3 contains 15 residues. V was trimmed by 0 bases and J by 2 bases, leaving 10 bases between them. The germline CDR1 and CDR2 sequences are SGHAT and FQNNGV. CDR3 amino acids: CASSLDLGINTEAFF. The DNA for the CDR3 is TGTGCCAGCAGCTTAGATCTGGGGATTAACACTGAAGCTTTCTTT.

At least ten counts were recorded for this clonotype. The V and J genes are TRBV10-3 and TRBJ2-7; 10 bases align to TRBD1. The V and J ends lost 6 bases and 0 bases, in that order; junction bases with no gene match: 2. Germline-derived CDR1 and CDR2 are ENHRY and SYGVKD. This CDR3 spans 14 amino acids. For the CDR3, the DNA is TGTGCCATCAGAGGACAGGGGGGCTCCTACGAGCAGTACTTC. Protein sequence: CAIRGQGGSYEQYF.

This clonotype is judged medium-sized. J is TRBJ2-7 and V is TRBV5-1; D not resolved. Germline CDR1 is SGHRS and CDR2 is YFSETQ. There are 13 residues in the CDR3. V was trimmed by 4 bases and J by 7 bases, leaving 15 bases between them. The CDR3 DNA reads TGCGCCAGCAGCCCCCTTTGGCTGGGTGAGCAGTACTTC. It specifies CASSPLWLGEQYF.

This clonotype came up many times. The rearrangement links TRBV5-8 to TRBJ2-1, with 8 bases aligning to TRBD2. The CDR3 contains 15 residues. Germline V lookup: CDR1 SGHTS, CDR2 YDEGEE. V was clipped by 6 bases and J by 9 bases; unmatched bases: 14. The CDR3 reads CASMPDYGGAREQFF. Written as DNA, the CDR3 is TGTGCCAGCATGCCTGACTACGGGGGGGCCCGTGAGCAGTTCTTC.

This clonotype is judged medium-sized. The chain has TRBV20-1 and TRBJ2-2; no clear D. The ends were cut back, 6 bases at V and 1 base at J, with 3 bases in the middle. Germline lookup yields CDR1 DFQATT and CDR2 SNEGSKA (reference sequence). The CDR3 is made up of 11 amino acids. The CDR3 spells CSALNTGELFF. The CDR3 nucleotides read TGCAGTGCCCTGAACACCGGGGAGCTGTTTTTT.

This clonotype was counted ten times or more. The J gene is TRBJ2-1, the V gene TRBV13; 10 bases are a match to TRBD1. Germline CDR1 is PRHDT and CDR2 is FYEKMQ (reference sequence). The CDR3 is 14 amino acids. J gave up 9 bases and V 6 bases, and 8 bases lay outside the gene matches. The CDR3 region is CASSIGQGVGEQFF. CDR3 bases: TGTGCCAGCAGTATAGGACAGGGGGTAGGTGAGCAGTTCTTC.

A few counts support this clonotype. The chain recombines TRBV6-5 with TRBJ2-7; D is undetermined. Per the germline V gene, CDR1 is MNHEY and CDR2 is SVGAGI. The CDR3 contains 14 residues. Trimming removed 0 bases from V and 2 bases from J, with 8 bases in between. The CDR3, as DNA: TGTGCCAGCAGTTACTCGGGCAGACCCTACGAGCAGTACTTC. This codes for CASSYSGRPYEQYF.

Ten or more counts support this clonotype. The chain uses TRBV5-1 and TRBJ2-3; tentatively, D is TRBD1 (6 bases). From germline, CDR1 is SGHRS and CDR2 YFSETQ. The CDR3 is made up of 16 amino acids. Trimming cost V 2 bases and J 4 bases, with 17 bases left between them. CDR3 loop: CASSLPRQAPADTQYF. The CDR3 DNA follows: TGCGCCAGCAGCTTACCTCGACAGGCCCCGGCAGATACGCAGTATTTT.